This T cell receptor (beta chain) was profiled in a study of T cells in Graves' hyperthyroidism and ophthalmopathy. Study results and caveats: Most thyroid clonotypes that were expanded above 0.001 also turned up in blood. It was a median around 6 months before onset that the model predicted ophthalmopathy.

Uncontrolled infections, other autoimmune diseases, pregnancy or lactation led to exclusion of patients. Diagnoses were established using clinical symptoms, serum thyroxine and TRAb, thyroid ultrasound and orbital computed tomography. This clonotype has ten or more counts. The antigen remains unidentified. V was shortened by 6 bases and J by 0 bases, with 12 bases between the two germline ends. The CDR3 runs to 14 residues. Germline loops: CDR1 SNHLY, CDR2 FYNNEI. The CDR3 regions of TCR beta were amplified from RNA transcripts. Researchers ran a first-round RT-PCR on the TCR CDR3 using the HTBI primer set. MiXCR, run by TCRdb on the multiplex PCR reads, gives a single entry per CDR3 protein. The sample lists under 450,000 distinct CDR3 sequences, 15% to 18% seen once, with roughly 14% in the top ten.

This clonotype was sampled from a woman aged 18-30 years with Graves' hyperthyroidism. Sequenced material: blood. The genes are TRBV2 and TRBJ2-7; D unclear. The DNA of the CDR3 is TGTGCCAGCAGATCCTCGGCAGCCTCCTACGAGCAGTACTTC. Its translation is CASRSSAASYEQYF.